The 25 T cell receptor beta chains in this list originate from one sample, sequenced in a study of cytomegalovirus exposure and HLA in healthy donors. Use of 60 Vbeta and 13 Jbeta primers characterized the PCR. TCRdb's copy holds only in-frame clones and misses some; the assay was immunoSEQ multiplex PCR. The sample lists roughly 150,000 clones, approximately 88% occurring once. Source material: PBMCs. These receptors were obtained from a boy aged 2 to 10 in good health and CMV-seronegative.

This clone was detected only a few times. The chain joins TRBV7-2 to TRBJ1-2; D might be TRBD1 (6 bases). The CDR3 contains 17 residues. The V and J ends lost 5 bases and 0 bases respectively, with 19 bases between them. In germline, CDR1 is SGHTA, CDR2 FQGNSA. The CDR3 sequence is CASSPWRTEPANYGYTF. CDR3 bases: TGTGCCAGCAGCCCGTGGCGGACAGAACCCGCTAACTATGGCTACACCTTC.

This clone has just one count. The chain combines TRBV6-6 with TRBJ2-3, with 9 nucleotides matching TRBD2. Losses at the gene ends were 2 bases for V and 4 bases for J; bases not matched to a gene: 7. There are 16 residues in the CDR3. The germline CDR1 and CDR2 sequences are MNHNY and SVGAGI (reference sequence). CDR3 amino acids: CASSYRAGGLSDTQYF. CDR3 bases: TGTGCCAGCAGTTACAGGGCGGGGGGGTTGTCAGATACGCAGTATTTT.

The table lists this clone with a few counts. This rearrangement joins TRBV9 to TRBJ2-3; 9 bases are shared with TRBD2. Germline V gene lookup returns CDR1 SGDLS and CDR2 YYNGEE. The J segment lost 2 bases and the V segment lost 0 bases, leaving 4 bases of the junction unmatched. The CDR3 extends over 16 amino acids. CDR3 nucleotides: TGTGCCAGCAGCGTAGACCTAGCGGGATCCACAGATACGCAGTATTTT. Protein product: CASSVDLAGSTDTQYF.

This chain uses TRBV4-1 with TRBJ1-1; TRBD1 matches 7 bases. Germline V CDR1 and CDR2: MGHRA, YSYEKL. CDR3 size: 17 residues. J lost 0 bases, V lost 0 bases, and 7 bases had no gene match. This CDR3 reads CASSQDGDRLMNTEAFF. The CDR3, as DNA: TGCGCCAGCAGCCAAGATGGGGACAGATTAATGAACACTGAAGCTTTCTTT.

The V gene is TRBV19, the J gene TRBJ1-2, with a possible D match to TRBD1 (5 bases). The germline V gene encodes CDR1 LNHDA and CDR2 SQIVND (reference sequence). V was pared by 5 bases and J by 8 bases, with 15 bases between. The CDR3 runs 13 residues. The CDR3 here is CASSLKVREGYTF. The CDR3 bases are TGTGCCAGTAGTCTCAAAGTCAGGGAAGGCTACACCTTC. Full variable domain (rest looked up from reference TRBV19 and TRBJ1-2): DGGITQSPKYLFRKEGQNVTLSCEQNLNHDAMYWYRQDPGQGLRLIYYSQIVNDFQKGDIAEGYSVSREKKESFPLTVTSAQKNPTAFYLCASSLKVREGYTFGSGTRLTVV.

CDR3 nucleotides: TGTGCCAGCAGCGCCAGTTCGGGGGATTCACCCCTCCACTTT. Translation: CASSASSGDSPLHF. This chain joins TRBV9 and TRBJ1-6; tentative D call: TRBD1 (5 bases). V was trimmed by 3 bases and J by 8 bases, leaving 12 bases between them. In germline, CDR1 is SGDLS, CDR2 YYNGEE. CDR3 length: 14 amino acids.

The V call is TRBV9, the J call TRBJ2-3, with D tentatively TRBD2 (5 bases). Germline V lookup: CDR1 SGDLS, CDR2 YYNGEE. V lost 4 bases and J 5 bases, leaving 14 bases between the germline ends. This CDR3 has 14 amino acids. The CDR3 nucleotides are TGTGCCAGCAGCCCTTACGGAGGTGGAGATACGCAGTATTTT. This gives the protein CASSPYGGGDTQYF.

The gene calls are TRBV7-2 and TRBJ1-3; 9 bases map to TRBD1. Unmatched junction bases numbered 1, after V lost 1 base and J lost 0 bases. The CDR3 contains 16 residues. In germline, CDR1 is SGHTA, CDR2 FQGNSA. The CDR3 coding sequence is TGTGCCAGCAGCTTAGTGGGACAGGGCTCTGGAAACACCATATATTTT. This codes for CASSLVGQGSGNTIYF. Full variable domain (rest looked up from reference TRBV7-2 and TRBJ1-3): GAGVSQSPSNKVTEKGKDVELRCDPISGHTALYWYRQSLGQGLEFLIYFQGNSAPDKSGLPSDRFSAERTGGSVSTLTIQRTQQEDSAVYLCASSLVGQGSGNTIYFGEGSWLTVV.

This clone was counted a few times. The gene calls are TRBV27 and TRBJ2-3; TRBD1 agrees at 9 bases. This CDR3 spans 16 amino acids. The germline V gene encodes CDR1 MNHEY and CDR2 SMNVEV (reference sequence). The trim removed 2 bases at V and 3 bases at J, leaving 6 bases unmatched. The CDR3 region is CASSLTGGERTDTQYF. For the CDR3, the DNA is TGTGCCAGCAGTTTAACAGGGGGCGAAAGGACAGATACGCAGTATTTT.

The chain is built from TRBV27 and TRBJ2-2; no reliable D call. The V and J ends lost 3 bases and 0 bases respectively, with 5 bases between them. Per the germline V gene, CDR1 is MNHEY and CDR2 is SMNVEV (reference sequence). This CDR3 spans 14 amino acids. The CDR3 reads CASSFTPNTGELFF. CDR3 bases: TGTGCCAGCAGTTTCACACCGAACACCGGGGAGCTGTTTTTT.

This clone was recorded only once. The chain is built from TRBV5-1 and TRBJ2-6; a weak D match, TRBD2 (5 bases). The V end lost 2 bases, the J end lost 4 bases, and 13 bases lay between the germline ends. CDR3 length equals 16 residues. Germline values: CDR1 SGHRS, CDR2 YFSETQ. CDR3 coding DNA: TGCGCCAGCAGCTTAGGTAGAGGGTCAGGGGCCAACGTCCTGACTTTC. Amino acid sequence: CASSLGRGSGANVLTF.

The V gene is TRBV30, the J gene TRBJ2-7; TRBD2 matches at 8 bases. The CDR3 spans 16 residues. J gave up 3 bases and V 4 bases, and 14 bases lay outside the gene matches. Looked up from germline, CDR1 is GTSNPN and CDR2 is SVGIG (reference sequence). The CDR3 sequence is CAWTPTVGLAGYEQYF. The CDR3 DNA sequence: TGTGCCTGGACCCCCACCGTGGGGCTAGCGGGCTACGAGCAGTACTTC.

The genes are TRBV13 and TRBJ2-1; TRBD2 agrees at 9 bases. Germline trimming cut 5 bases from V and 0 bases from J; bases unmatched to any gene: 11. Germline CDR1 is PRHDT and CDR2 is FYEKMQ (reference sequence). This CDR3 spans 18 amino acids. CDR3 region: CASSPYGLARGSYNEQFF. DNA of the CDR3: TGTGCCAGCAGCCCCTACGGACTAGCGCGAGGCTCCTACAATGAGCAGTTCTTC. Combining the CDR3 with reference TRBV13 and TRBJ2-1 gives the whole variable domain AAGVIQSPRHLIKEKRETATLKCYPIPRHDTVYWYQQGPGQDPQFLISFYEKMQSDKGSIPDRFSAQQFSDYHSELNMSSLELGDSALYFCASSPYGLARGSYNEQFFGPGTRLTVL.

The J gene is TRBJ2-3, the V gene TRBV2; no definite D call. Trimming shortened V by 5 bases and J by 4 bases, and 22 bases separated the two germline ends. Germline lookup yields CDR1 SNHLY and CDR2 FYNNEI. This CDR3 region has 17 residues. DNA for the CDR3: TGTGCCAGCAGTATCGAGGAAGTTTTGGCGGAGCCAGATACGCAGTATTTT. This translates into CASSIEEVLAEPDTQYF.

This chain links TRBV19 with TRBJ1-1; D gene uncertain. The length of the CDR3 is 15 residues. Germline CDR1 LNHDA, CDR2 SQIVND (reference sequence). The V end lost 1 base, the J end lost 1 base, and 10 bases lay between the germline ends. The CDR3 reads CASSIVAGSNTEAFF. The CDR3 nucleotides read TGTGCCAGTAGTATAGTCGCAGGCTCGAACACTGAAGCTTTCTTT.

The chain recombines TRBV30 with TRBJ2-4; 7 nucleotides align to TRBD1. V gave up 5 bases and J gave up 5 bases; unmatched junction bases: 9. The germline gives CDR1 GTSNPN, CDR2 SVGIG (reference sequence). CDR3 length: 14 residues. The CDR3 loop is CAWVGRDSQNIQYF. CDR3 sequence (DNA): TGTGCCTGGGTGGGCCGGGACAGCCAAAACATTCAGTACTTC.

This clone was observed a single time. This chain connects TRBV11-2 to TRBJ1-6; D not certain. V was trimmed by 0 bases and J by 7 bases, leaving 13 bases between them. The CDR3 has 16 amino acids. Germline V gene sequence: CDR1 SGHAT, CDR2 FQNNGV. For the CDR3, the DNA is TGTGCCAGCAGCTTAGATACGGTGGGGAGGAATTCACCCCTCCACTTT. The encoded protein is CASSLDTVGRNSPLHF. Together with reference TRBV11-2 and TRBJ1-6, the CDR3 gives the full variable domain: EAGVAQSPRYKIIEKRQSVAFWCNPISGHATLYWYQQILGQGPKLLIQFQNNGVVDDSQLPKDRFSAERLKGVDSTLKIQPAKLEDSAVYLCASSLDTVGRNSPLHFGNGTRLTVT.

This chain uses TRBV18 with TRBJ2-5; possible D gene TRBD2, 5 bases. Between the trimmed V and J ends, which lost 6 bases and 2 bases, there was a span of 13 bases. Per germline, CDR1 KGHSH and CDR2 LQKENI. This CDR3 is 14 amino acids long. The CDR3 loop reads CASSPPRGQETQYF. DNA of the CDR3: TGTGCCAGCTCCCCTCCTAGAGGGCAAGAGACCCAGTACTTC.

The J gene is TRBJ2-5, the V gene TRBV5-1; D possibly corresponds to TRBD1 (6 bases). Trimming took 5 bases from V and 1 from J, leaving 12 bases between them. This CDR3 has 14 amino acids. Germline V gene sequence: CDR1 SGHRS, CDR2 YFSETQ. The CDR3 DNA reads TGCGCCAGCAGTCCAGGGGCTATCCAAGAGACCCAGTACTTC. Translation: CASSPGAIQETQYF.

The chain's CDR3 is CASSSRQGDNYGYTF. In DNA form, the CDR3 reads TGTGCCAGCAGTTCTAGACAGGGGGATAACTATGGCTACACCTTC. The V and J genes are TRBV28 and TRBJ1-2, with TRBD1 matching over 9 bases. Trimming removed 4 bases from V and 1 base from J; junction bases left unmatched: 4. This CDR3 comprises 15 residues. Germline CDR1 reads MDHEN; CDR2 reads SYDVKM.

In DNA form, the CDR3 reads TGTGCCAGCAGCCCAAGGGGCCTAGCGGGGTTAGATACGCAGTATTTT. The encoded protein is CASSPRGLAGLDTQYF. The chain uses TRBV27 and TRBJ2-3, with 9 bases lining up with TRBD2. Germline CDR1 reads MNHEY; CDR2 reads SMNVEV (reference sequence). With V trimmed by 6 bases and J by 5 bases, 12 bases remained unmatched. This CDR3 has 16 amino acids.

The V gene is TRBV5-1, the J gene TRBJ2-1, with TRBD2 matching 8 bases. Germline V gene lookup returns CDR1 SGHRS and CDR2 YFSETQ. The CDR3 consists of 15 residues. Germline trimming cut 4 bases from V and 5 bases from J; bases unmatched to any gene: 8. CDR3 nucleotide sequence: TGCGCCAGCAGCCGTGTAGCGGGAAGGGACAATGAGCAGTTCTTC. This sequence encodes CASSRVAGRDNEQFF.

CDR3 coding DNA: TGTGCCAGTGGGCAAGGGGGCAACCTTGGGGCCAACGTCCTGACTTTC. Amino acid sequence: CASGQGGNLGANVLTF. J is TRBJ2-6 and V is TRBV27; 7 nucleotides align to TRBD1. The germline V gene encodes CDR1 MNHEY and CDR2 SMNVEV (reference sequence). J lost 3 bases, V lost 9 bases, and 11 bases had no gene match. The CDR3 length is 16 residues.

In this sample, this clone turned up a few times. V and J are TRBV9 and TRBJ2-7, with 9 bases that match TRBD2. After removal of 4 bases from V and 3 bases from J, the junction contained 8 bases not matched to a gene. Germline V CDR1 and CDR2: SGDLS, YYNGEE. This CDR3 contains 15 residues. CDR3 DNA: TGTGCCAGCAGCCCCAGCGGGACTAGCATCTACGAGCAGTACTTC. Amino acids: CASSPSGTSIYEQYF.

The J gene is TRBJ2-1, the V gene TRBV14; no definite D call. The V end lost 4 bases, the J end lost 7 bases, and 14 bases lay between the germline ends. The germline V gene has CDR1 SGHDN and CDR2 FVKESK. The CDR3 length is 14 residues. The DNA of the CDR3 is TGTGCCAGCAGCCCAGCGAGCAAGAGGAATGAGCAGTTCTTC. It translates to CASSPASKRNEQFF. The variable domain in full, completed from reference TRBV14 and TRBJ2-1, reads EAGVTQFPSHSVIEKGQTVTLRCDPISGHDNLYWYRRVMGKEIKFLLHFVKESKQDESGMPNNRFLAERTGGTYSTLKVQPAELEDSGVYFCASSPASKRNEQFFGPGTRLTVL.